This T cell receptor beta chain derives from a study of blood T cells in healthy people across ages. The CDR3 runs to 15 residues. Germline loops: CDR1 SNHLY, CDR2 FYNNEI. The V end was cut by 6 bases, the J end by 4 bases, with 18 bases between. This clonotype turned up a few times. What it binds is unknown. Study outcomes and limitations: Unsorted PBMC material precluded a definitive naive versus antigen-experienced comparison.

Every donor contributed about 10 milliliters of peripheral blood by blood draw. Next came a second PCR, run for roughly 6 to 11 cycles, which used a sample-barcoded 5' primer along with a J-beta primer mix. A single record per CDR3 protein comes from TCRdb applying MiXCR to the 5' RACE reads. The table shows hundreds of thousands of distinct CDR3 sequences, with 22% occurring only once. The sequence derives from a man between 70 and 80 years old in good health. The genes are TRBV2 and TRBJ1-1, with a tentative D call TRBD1 (6 bases). Sequenced input: blood. The CDR3 here is CASRWPAGAGTEAFF. CDR3 sequence (DNA): TGTGCCAGCAGGTGGCCAGCGGGGGCGGGCACTGAAGCTTTCTTT.